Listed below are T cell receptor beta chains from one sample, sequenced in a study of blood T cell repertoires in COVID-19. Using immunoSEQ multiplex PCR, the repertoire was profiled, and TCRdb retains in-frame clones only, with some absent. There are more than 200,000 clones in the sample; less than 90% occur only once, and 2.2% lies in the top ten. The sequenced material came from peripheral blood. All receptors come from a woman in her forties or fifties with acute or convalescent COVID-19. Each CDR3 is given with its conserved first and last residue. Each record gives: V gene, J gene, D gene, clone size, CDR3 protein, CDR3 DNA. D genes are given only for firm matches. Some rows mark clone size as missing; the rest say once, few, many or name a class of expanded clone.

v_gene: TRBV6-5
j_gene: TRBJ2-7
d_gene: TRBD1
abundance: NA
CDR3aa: CASSLGGSESYEQYF
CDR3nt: TGTGCCAGCAGTCTAGGGGGCAGCGAATCCTACGAGCAGTACTTC

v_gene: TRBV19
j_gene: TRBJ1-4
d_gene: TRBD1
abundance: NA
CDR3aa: CASSRGGTVVNEKLFF
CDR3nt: TGTGCCAGTAGTCGAGGGGGGACAGTAGTGAATGAAAAACTGTTTTTT

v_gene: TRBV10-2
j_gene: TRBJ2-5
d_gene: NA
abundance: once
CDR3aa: CASLSAEETQYF
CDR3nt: TGCGCCAGCTTATCCGCGGAAGAGACCCAGTACTTC

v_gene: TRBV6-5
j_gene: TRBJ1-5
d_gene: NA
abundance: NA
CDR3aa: CASSGVNNNQPQHF
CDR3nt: TGTGCCAGCAGCGGGGTGAACAACAATCAGCCCCAGCATTTT

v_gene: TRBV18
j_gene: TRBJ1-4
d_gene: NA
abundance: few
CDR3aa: CASSPQGGRDEKLFF
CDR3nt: TGTGCCAGCTCACCACAAGGCGGGAGGGATGAAAAACTGTTTTTT

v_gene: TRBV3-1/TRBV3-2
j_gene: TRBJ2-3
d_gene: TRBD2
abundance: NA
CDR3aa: CASSPGTTRTDTQYF
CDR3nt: TGTGCCAGCAGCCCCGGGACTACCCGCACAGATACGCAGTATTTT

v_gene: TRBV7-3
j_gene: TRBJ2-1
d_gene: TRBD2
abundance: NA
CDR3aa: CASSSLAGGLNEQFF
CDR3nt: TGTGCCAGCAGCTCCTTAGCGGGGGGGCTCAATGAGCAGTTCTTC

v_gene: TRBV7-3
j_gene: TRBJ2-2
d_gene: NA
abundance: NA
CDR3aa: CASSSDWAGELFF
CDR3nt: TGTGCCAGCAGCTCAGACTGGGCCGGGGAGCTGTTTTTT

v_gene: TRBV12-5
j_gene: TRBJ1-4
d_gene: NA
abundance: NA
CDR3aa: CASGIRTATNEKLFF
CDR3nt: TGTGCTAGTGGTATCAGGACAGCAACTAATGAAAAACTGTTTTTT

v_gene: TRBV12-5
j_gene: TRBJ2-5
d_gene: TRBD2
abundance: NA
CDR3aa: CASGPTSGSLETQYF
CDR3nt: TGTGCTAGTGGGCCGACTAGCGGGAGCCTTGAGACCCAGTACTTC

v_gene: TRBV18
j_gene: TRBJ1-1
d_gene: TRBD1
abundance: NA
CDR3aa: CASSPQGGGPLEAFF
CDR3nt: TGTGCCAGCTCACCCCAAGGAGGGGGCCCTCTTGAAGCTTTCTTT

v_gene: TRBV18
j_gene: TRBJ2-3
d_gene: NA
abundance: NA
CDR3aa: CASSPSVGTDTQYF
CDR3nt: TGTGCCAGCTCACCATCCGTAGGCACAGATACGCAGTATTTT

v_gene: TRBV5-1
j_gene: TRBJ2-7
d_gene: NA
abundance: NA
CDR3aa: CASSLQGNEQYF
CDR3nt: TGCGCCAGCAGCCTACAGGGAAACGAGCAGTACTTC

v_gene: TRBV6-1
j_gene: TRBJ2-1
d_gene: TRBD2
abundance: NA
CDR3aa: CASSELGGYNEQFF
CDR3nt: TGTGCCAGCAGTGAACTCGGGGGGTACAATGAGCAGTTCTTC

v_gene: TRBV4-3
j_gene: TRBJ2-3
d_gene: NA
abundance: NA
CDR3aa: CASSQAPEYTDTQYF
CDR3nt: TGCGCCAGCAGCCAAGCGCCGGAGTACACAGATACGCAGTATTTT

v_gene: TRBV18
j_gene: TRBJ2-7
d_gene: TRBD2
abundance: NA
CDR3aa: CASSSGLAGVDEQYF
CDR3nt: TGTGCCAGCTCATCCGGACTAGCGGGAGTGGATGAGCAGTACTTC

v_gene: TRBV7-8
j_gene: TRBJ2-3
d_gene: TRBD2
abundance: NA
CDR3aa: CASSLRAGGFTDTQYF
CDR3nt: TGTGCCAGCAGCTTAAGGGCGGGGGGGTTCACAGATACGCAGTATTTT

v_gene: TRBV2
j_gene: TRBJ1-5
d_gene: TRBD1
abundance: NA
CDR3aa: CASKDRASNQPQHF
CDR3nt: TGTGCCAGCAAGGACAGGGCAAGCAATCAGCCCCAGCATTTT

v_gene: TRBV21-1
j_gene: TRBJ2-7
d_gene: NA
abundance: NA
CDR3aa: CASSKNSDRGSFSYEQYF
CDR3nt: TGTGCCAGCAGCAAAAATTCCGACAGGGGATCCTTTTCCTACGAGCAGTACTTC

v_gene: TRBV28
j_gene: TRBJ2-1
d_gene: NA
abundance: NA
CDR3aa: CASSQRHSYNEQFF
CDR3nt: TGTGCCAGCAGTCAGCGGCATTCCTACAATGAGCAGTTCTTC

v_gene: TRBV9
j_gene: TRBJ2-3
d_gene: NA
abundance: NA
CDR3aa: CASSVAVYTDTQYF
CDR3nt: TGTGCCAGCAGCGTAGCGGTCTACACAGATACGCAGTATTTT

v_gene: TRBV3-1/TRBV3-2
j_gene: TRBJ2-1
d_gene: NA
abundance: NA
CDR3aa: CASSFGYNEQFF
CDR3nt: TGTGCCAGCAGTTTCGGGTACAATGAGCAGTTCTTC